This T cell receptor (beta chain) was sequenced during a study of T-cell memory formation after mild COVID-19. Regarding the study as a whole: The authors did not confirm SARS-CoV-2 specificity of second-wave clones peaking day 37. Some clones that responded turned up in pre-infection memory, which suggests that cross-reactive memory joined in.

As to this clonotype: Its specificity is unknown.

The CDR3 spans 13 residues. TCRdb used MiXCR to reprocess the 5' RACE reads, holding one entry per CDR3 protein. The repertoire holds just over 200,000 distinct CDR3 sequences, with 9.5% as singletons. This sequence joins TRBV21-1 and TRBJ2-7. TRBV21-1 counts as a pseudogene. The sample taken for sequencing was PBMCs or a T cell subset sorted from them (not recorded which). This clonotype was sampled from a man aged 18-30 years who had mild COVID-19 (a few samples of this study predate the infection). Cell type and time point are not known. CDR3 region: CASSKEKGYEQYF. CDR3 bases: TGTGCCAGCAGCAAAGAAAAGGGCTACGAGCAGTACTTC.